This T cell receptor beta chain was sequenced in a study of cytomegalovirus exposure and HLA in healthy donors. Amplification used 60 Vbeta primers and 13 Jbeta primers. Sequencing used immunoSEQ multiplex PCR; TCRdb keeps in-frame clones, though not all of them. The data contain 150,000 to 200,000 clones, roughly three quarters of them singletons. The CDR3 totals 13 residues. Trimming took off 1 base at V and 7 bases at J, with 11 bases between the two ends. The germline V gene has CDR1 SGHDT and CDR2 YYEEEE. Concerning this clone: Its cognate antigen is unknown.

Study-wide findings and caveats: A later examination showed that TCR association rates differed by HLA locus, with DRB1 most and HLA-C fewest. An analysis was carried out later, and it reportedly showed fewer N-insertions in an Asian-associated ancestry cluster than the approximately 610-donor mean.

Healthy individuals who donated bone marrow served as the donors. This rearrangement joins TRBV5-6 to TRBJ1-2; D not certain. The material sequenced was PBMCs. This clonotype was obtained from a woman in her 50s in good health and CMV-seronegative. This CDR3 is CASSLRPVLGYTF. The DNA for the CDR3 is TGTGCCAGCAGCTTGCGTCCAGTTCTTGGCTACACCTTC.